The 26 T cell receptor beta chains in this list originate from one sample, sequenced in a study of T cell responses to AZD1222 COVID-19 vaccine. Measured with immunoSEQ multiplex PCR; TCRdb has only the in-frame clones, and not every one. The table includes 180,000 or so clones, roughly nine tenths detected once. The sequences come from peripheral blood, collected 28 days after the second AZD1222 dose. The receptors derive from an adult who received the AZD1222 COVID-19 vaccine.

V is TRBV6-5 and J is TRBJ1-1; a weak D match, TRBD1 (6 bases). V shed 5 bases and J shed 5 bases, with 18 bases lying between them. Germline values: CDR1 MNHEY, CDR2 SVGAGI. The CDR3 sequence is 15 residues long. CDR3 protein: CASSTTQGIGTEAFF. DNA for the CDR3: TGTGCCAGCAGTACCACCCAGGGGATCGGGACTGAAGCTTTCTTT.

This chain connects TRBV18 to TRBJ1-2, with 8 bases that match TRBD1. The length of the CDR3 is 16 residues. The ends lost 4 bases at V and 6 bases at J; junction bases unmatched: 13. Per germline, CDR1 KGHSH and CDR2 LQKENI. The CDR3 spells CASSQESGGTAHGYTF. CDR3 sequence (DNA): TGTGCCAGCTCACAAGAGTCAGGGGGCACCGCTCATGGCTACACCTTC.

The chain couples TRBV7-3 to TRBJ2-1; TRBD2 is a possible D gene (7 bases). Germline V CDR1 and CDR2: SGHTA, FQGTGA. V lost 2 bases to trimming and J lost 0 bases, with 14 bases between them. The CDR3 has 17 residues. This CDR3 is CASSLGGARSSYNEQFF. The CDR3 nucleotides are TGTGCCAGCAGCTTAGGGGGGGCGCGGAGCTCCTACAATGAGCAGTTCTTC.

In DNA form, the CDR3 reads TGTGCCAGCAGTTCTAGCGAAGGCTCCTACAATGAGCAGTTCTTC. The encoded protein is CASSSSEGSYNEQFF. V usage is TRBV27 and J usage is TRBJ2-1; D is perhaps TRBD2 (6 bases). Germline assignment: CDR1 MNHEY and CDR2 SMNVEV (reference sequence). The CDR3 sequence is 15 residues long. V dropped 4 bases and J dropped 0 bases, with 10 bases sitting between them.

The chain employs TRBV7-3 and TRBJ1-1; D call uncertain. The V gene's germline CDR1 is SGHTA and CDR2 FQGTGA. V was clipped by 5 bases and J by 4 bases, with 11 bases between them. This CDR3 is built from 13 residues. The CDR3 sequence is CASSNGPGTEAFF. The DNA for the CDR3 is TGTGCCAGCAGCAACGGACCGGGCACTGAAGCTTTCTTT.

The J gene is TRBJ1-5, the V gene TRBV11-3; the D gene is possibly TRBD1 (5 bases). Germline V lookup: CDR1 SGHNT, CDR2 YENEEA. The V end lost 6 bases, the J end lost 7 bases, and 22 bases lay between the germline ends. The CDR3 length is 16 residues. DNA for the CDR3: TGTGCCAGCAGTCGGGGGGTTCGGGATCCGGAGCAGCCCCAGCATTTT. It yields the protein CASSRGVRDPEQPQHF. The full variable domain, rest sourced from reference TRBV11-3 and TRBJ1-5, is EAGVVQSPRYKIIEKKQPVAFWCNPISGHNTLYWYLQNLGQGPELLIRYENEEAVDDSQLPKDRFSAERLKGVDSTLKIQPAELGDSAVYLCASSRGVRDPEQPQHFGDGTRLSIL.

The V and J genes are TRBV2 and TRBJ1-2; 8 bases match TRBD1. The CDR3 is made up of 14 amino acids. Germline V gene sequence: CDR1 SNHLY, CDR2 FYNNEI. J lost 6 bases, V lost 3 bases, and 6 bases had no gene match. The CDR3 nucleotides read TGTGCCAGCAGTGACGGTAGGACAGGGAATGGCTACACCTTC. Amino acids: CASSDGRTGNGYTF. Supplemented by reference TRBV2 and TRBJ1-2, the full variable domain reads EPEVTQTPSHQVTQMGQEVILRCVPISNHLYFYWYRQILGQKVEFLVSFYNNEISEKSEIFDDQFSVERPDGSNFTLKIRSTKLEDSAMYFCASSDGRTGNGYTFGSGTRLTVV.

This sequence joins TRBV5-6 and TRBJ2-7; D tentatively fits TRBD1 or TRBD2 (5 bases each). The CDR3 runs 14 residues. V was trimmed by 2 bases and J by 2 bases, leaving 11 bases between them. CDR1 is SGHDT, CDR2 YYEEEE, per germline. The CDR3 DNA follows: TGTGCCAGCAGCTTCAACGGGGCCGCCTACGAGCAGTACTTC. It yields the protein CASSFNGAAYEQYF. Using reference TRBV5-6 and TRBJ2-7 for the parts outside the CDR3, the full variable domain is DAGVTQSPTHLIKTRGQQVTLRCSPKSGHDTVSWYQQALGQGPQFIFQYYEEEERQRGNFPDRFSGHQFPNYSSELNVNALLLGDSALYLCASSFNGAAYEQYFGPGTRLTVT.

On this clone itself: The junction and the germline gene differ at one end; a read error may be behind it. In DNA form, the CDR3 reads TGTGCCAGTGGTATTGCCTTCTCTGGAAACACCATATATTTT. This translates into CASGIAFSGNTIYF. The chain carries TRBV19 and TRBJ1-3; no firm D call. Germline V gene lookup returns CDR1 LNHDA and CDR2 SQIVND (reference sequence). The CDR3 runs to 14 residues.

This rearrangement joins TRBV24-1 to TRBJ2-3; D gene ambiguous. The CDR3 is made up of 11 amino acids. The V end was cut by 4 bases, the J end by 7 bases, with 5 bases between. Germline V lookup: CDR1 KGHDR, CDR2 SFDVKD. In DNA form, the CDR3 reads TGTGCCACCAGTGACGGTTATACGCAGTATTTT. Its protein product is CATSDGYTQYF.

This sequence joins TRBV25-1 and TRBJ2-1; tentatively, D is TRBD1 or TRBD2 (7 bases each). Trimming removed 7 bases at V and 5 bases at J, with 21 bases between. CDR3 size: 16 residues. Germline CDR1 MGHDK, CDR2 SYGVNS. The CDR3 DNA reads TGTGCCAGCACTTCTAGGGGGAGGGGGCTTAACAATGAGCAGTTCTTC. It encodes CASTSRGRGLNNEQFF.

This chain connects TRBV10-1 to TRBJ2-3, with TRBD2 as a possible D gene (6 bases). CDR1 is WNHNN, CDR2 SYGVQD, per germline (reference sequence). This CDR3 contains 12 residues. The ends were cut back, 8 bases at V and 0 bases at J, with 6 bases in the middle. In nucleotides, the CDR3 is TGCGCCAGCGGGACTAGCACAGATACGCAGTATTTT. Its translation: CASGTSTDTQYF.

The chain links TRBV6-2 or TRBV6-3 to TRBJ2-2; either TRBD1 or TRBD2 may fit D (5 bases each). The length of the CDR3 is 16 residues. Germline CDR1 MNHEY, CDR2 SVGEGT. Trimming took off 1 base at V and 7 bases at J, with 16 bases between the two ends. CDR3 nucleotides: TGTGCCAGCAGTTACTGGGACCACCCATTGGGCGGGGAGCTGTTTTTT. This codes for CASSYWDHPLGGELFF.

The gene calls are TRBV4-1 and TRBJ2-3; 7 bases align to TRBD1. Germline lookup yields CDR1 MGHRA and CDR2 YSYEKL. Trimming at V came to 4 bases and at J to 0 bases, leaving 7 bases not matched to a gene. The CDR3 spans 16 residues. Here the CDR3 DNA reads TGCGCCAGCAGCCCAGCGACAGGGTCTAGCACAGATACGCAGTATTTT. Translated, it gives CASSPATGSSTDTQYF.

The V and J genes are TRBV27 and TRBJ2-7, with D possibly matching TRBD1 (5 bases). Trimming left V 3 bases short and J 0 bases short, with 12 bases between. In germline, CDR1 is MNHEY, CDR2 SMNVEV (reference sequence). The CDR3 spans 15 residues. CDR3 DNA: TGTGCCAGCAGTTTGAACAGGCAACTCTCCTACGAGCAGTACTTC. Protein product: CASSLNRQLSYEQYF.

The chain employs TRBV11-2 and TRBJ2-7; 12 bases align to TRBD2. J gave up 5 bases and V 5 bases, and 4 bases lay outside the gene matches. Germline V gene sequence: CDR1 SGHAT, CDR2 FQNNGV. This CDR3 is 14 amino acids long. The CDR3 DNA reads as TGTGCCAGCAGCCCTGGACTAGCGGGACACGAGCAGTACTTC. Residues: CASSPGLAGHEQYF.

The CDR3 loop reads CASSSITSTGELFF. The CDR3 bases are TGTGCCAGCAGCTCGATAACTAGCACCGGGGAGCTGTTTTTT. The V call is TRBV7-3, the J call TRBJ2-2, with D perhaps TRBD2 (5 bases). Trimming took 4 bases from V and 4 from J, leaving 10 bases between them. The CDR3 runs to 14 residues. In germline, CDR1 is SGHTA, CDR2 FQGTGA.

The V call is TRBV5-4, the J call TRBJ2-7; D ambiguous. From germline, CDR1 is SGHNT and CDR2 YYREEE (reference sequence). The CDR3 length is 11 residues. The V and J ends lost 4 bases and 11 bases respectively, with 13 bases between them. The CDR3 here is CASSHSGREYF. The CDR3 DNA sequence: TGTGCCAGCAGCCACTCTGGAAGGGAGTACTTC.

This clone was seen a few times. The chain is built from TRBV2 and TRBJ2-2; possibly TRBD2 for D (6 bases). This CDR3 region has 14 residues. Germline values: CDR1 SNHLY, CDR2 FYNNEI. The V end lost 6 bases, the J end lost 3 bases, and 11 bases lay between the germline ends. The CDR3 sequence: CASRPGTHTGELFF. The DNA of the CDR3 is TGTGCCAGCAGGCCCGGGACTCACACCGGGGAGCTGTTTTTT.

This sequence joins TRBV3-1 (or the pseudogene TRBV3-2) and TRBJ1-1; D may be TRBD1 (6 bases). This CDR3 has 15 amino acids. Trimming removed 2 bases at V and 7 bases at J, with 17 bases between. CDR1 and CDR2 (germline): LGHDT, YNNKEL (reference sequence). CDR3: CASSQRRSGALEAFF. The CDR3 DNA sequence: TGTGCCAGCAGCCAAAGAAGGTCAGGGGCGCTTGAAGCTTTCTTT.

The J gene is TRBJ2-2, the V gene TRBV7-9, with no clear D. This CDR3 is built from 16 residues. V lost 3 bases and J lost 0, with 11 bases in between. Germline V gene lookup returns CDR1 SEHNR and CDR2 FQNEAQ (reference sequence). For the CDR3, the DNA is TGTGCCAGCAGCTTCGATGATAACGCGAACACCGGGGAGCTGTTTTTT. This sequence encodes CASSFDDNANTGELFF. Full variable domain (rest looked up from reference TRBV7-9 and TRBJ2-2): DTGVSQNPRHKITKRGQNVTFRCDPISEHNRLYWYRQTLGQGPEFLTYFQNEAQLEKSRLLSDRFSAERPKGSFSTLEIQRTEQGDSAMYLCASSFDDNANTGELFFGEGSRLTVL.

The CDR3 DNA is TGTGCCAGCAGCTTAGTAGGGTCGTGGGGCGACAGGAGCAATCAGCCCCAGCATTTT. Amino acids: CASSLVGSWGDRSNQPQHF. This rearrangement joins TRBV7-2 to TRBJ1-5; D might be TRBD1 (6 bases). Trimming pared 1 base from V and 1 base from J, leaving 20 bases between. CDR1 SGHTA and CDR2 FQGNSA come from the germline V gene. This CDR3 comprises 19 residues.

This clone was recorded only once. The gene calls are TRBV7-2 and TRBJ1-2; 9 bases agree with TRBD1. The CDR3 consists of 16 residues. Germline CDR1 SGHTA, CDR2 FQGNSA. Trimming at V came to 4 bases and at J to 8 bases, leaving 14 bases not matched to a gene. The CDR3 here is CASSSANWDRVFGYTF. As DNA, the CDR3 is TGTGCCAGCAGCTCAGCGAATTGGGACAGGGTTTTCGGCTACACCTTC.

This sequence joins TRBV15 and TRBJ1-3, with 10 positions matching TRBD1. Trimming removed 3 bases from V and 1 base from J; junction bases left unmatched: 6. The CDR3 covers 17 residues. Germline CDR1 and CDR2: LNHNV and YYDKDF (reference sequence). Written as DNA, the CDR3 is TGTGCCACCAGCAGGGGGTGGACAGGGGGTTCTGGAAACACCATATATTTT. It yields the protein CATSRGWTGGSGNTIYF. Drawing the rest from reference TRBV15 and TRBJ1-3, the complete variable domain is DAMVIQNPRYQVTQFGKPVTLSCSQTLNHNVMYWYQQKSSQAPKLLFHYYDKDFNNEADTPDNFQSRRPNTSFCFLDIRSPGLGDTAMYLCATSRGWTGGSGNTIYFGEGSWLTVV.

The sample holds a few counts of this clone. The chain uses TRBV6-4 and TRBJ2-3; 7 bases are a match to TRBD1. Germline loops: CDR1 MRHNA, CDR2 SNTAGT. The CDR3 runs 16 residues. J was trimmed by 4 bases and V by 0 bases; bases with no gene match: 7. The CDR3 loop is CASSDSGQGDADTQYF. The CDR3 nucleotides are TGTGCCAGCAGTGACTCGGGGCAGGGGGACGCAGATACGCAGTATTTT.

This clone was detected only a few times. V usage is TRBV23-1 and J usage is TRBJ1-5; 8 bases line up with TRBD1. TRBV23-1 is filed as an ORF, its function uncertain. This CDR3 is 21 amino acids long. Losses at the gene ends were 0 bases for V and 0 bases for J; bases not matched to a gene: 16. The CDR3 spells CASSQSGPSYRGTYSNQPQHF. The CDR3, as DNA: TGCGCCAGCAGTCAATCTGGTCCTTCATACAGGGGGACTTATAGCAATCAGCCCCAGCATTTT.